This entry describes one T cell receptor (beta chain). What it binds is not known. The data stem from a study of cytomegalovirus exposure and HLA in healthy donors. General observations from the study: The authors reported that TCR beta sequences could predict HLA-A and HLA-B alleles. These predictions were accurate for most subjects in the first cohort. Sequencing artifact likely explains a cluster of highly shared sequence variants.

The CDR3 length is 17 residues. CDR1 SGHTS and CDR2 YDEGEE come from the germline V gene. Losses at the gene ends were 3 bases for V and 0 bases for J; bases not matched to a gene: 4. Amplification used 60 Vbeta primers and 13 Jbeta primers. Profiling relied on immunoSEQ multiplex PCR, and the TCRdb table lists in-frame clones only, not all of them. Found here are over 110,000 clones, more than 75% of them singletons; the top ten hold about 6.6%. Input material: PBMCs. The clonotype comes from a woman between 40 and 50 years old in good health and CMV-seropositive. The chain carries TRBV5-8 and TRBJ2-1; 12 bases agree with TRBD2. The CDR3 sequence is CASSSGLAGSSYNEQFF. Written as DNA, the CDR3 is TGTGCCAGCAGCTCAGGACTAGCGGGGAGCTCCTACAATGAGCAGTTCTTC.